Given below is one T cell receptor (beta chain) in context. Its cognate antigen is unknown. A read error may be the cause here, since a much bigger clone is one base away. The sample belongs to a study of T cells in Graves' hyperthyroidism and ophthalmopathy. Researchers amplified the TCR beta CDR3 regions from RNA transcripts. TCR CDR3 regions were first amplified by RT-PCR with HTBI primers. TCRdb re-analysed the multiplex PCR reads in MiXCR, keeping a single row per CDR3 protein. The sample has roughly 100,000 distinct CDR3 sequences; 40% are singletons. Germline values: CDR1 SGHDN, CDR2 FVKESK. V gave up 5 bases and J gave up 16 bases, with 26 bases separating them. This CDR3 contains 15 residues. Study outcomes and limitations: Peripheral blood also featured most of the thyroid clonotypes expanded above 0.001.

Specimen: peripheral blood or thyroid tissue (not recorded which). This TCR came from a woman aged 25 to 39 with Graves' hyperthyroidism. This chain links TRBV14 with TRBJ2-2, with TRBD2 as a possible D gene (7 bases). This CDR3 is CASSVRSGDTGVPFF. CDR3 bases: TGTGCCAGCAGCGTCCGCAGCGGGGACACCGGGGTGCCGTTTTTT.